This entry describes one T cell receptor beta chain. As yet, its antigen is unknown. Primers used in a second PCR of roughly 6 to 11 cycles were a sample-barcoded 5' primer and a J-beta primer mix. A 12-random-nucleotide template-switch adaptor tagged each cDNA molecule. TCRdb analysed the 5' RACE reads with MiXCR anew, one entry per CDR3 protein. Here the sample spans hundreds of thousands of distinct CDR3 sequences, approximately 49% being singletons. The sample is drawn from a study of blood T cells in healthy people across ages. Study findings and constraints: Naive T cell percentage by flow cytometry tracked strongly with beta diversity.

This CDR3 contains 14 residues. Germline V gene sequence: CDR1 SGHRS, CDR2 YFSETQ. Deletions cut 2 bases from V and 8 bases from J, with 11 bases between. Sequencing was carried out using blood. The chain joins TRBV5-1 to TRBJ1-6; perhaps TRBD1 as D (5 bases). The TCR sequence derives from a man aged 30-40 years in good health. The CDR3, as DNA: TGCGCCAGCAGCTTCCCGGGACCCGATTCACCCCTCCACTTT. Translating it yields CASSFPGPDSPLHF.